The 16 T cell receptor beta chains below were found in one sample sequenced in a study of cytomegalovirus exposure and HLA in healthy donors. PCR involved 60 Vbeta and 13 Jbeta primers. Generated by immunoSEQ multiplex PCR, the TCRdb table keeps only in-frame clones and is missing some. The sample includes 220,000 or so clones, 80% to 85% of them seen just once. Sequenced sample: PBMCs. The source of these receptors is a middle-aged woman in good health and CMV-seronegative.

Points on this clone: The sample contains more than one DNA sequence encoding this CDR3. The chain couples TRBV27 to TRBJ1-5; no definite D call. Per germline, CDR1 MNHEY and CDR2 SMNVEV (reference sequence). The length of the CDR3 is 14 residues. The germline V and J ends were trimmed by 2 bases and 4 bases, with 9 bases remaining between them. CDR3 residues: CASSLTGGNQPQHF. CDR3 nucleotide sequence: TGTGCCAGCAGTTTAACGGGCGGGAATCAGCCCCAGCATTTT.

J is TRBJ2-4 and V is TRBV2; D remains ambiguous. Germline V gives CDR1 SNHLY, CDR2 FYNNEI. This CDR3 region has 17 residues. Trimming took 5 bases from V and 1 from J, leaving 18 bases between them. The CDR3 nucleotides read TGTGCCAGCAGTACGCGGATATCTAATAGGGCCAAAAACATTCAGTACTTC. This translates into CASSTRISNRAKNIQYF.

V is TRBV5-8 and J is TRBJ2-7; 8 nucleotides line up with TRBD2. The V segment lost 4 bases and the J segment 7 bases; nucleotides outside the gene matches: 16. CDR1 SGHTS and CDR2 YDEGEE come from the germline V gene. The CDR3 contains 16 residues. The CDR3 sequence: CASSPPDAGGVGEQYF. The CDR3 DNA sequence: TGTGCCAGCAGCCCCCCCGACGCGGGGGGCGTCGGGGAGCAGTACTTC.

This rearrangement joins TRBV13 to TRBJ1-2, with D uncertain. The germline gives CDR1 PRHDT, CDR2 FYEKMQ (reference sequence). The CDR3 extends over 14 amino acids. The V end was cut by 5 bases, the J end by 0 bases, with 10 bases between. The CDR3 DNA sequence: TGTGCCAGCAGCGTCATGACACCTAACTATGGCTACACCTTC. Translation gives CASSVMTPNYGYTF.

Remarks on this clone: Within the sample, other DNA sequences also encode this same CDR3. This chain links TRBV25-1 with TRBJ2-5, with 7 bases fitting TRBD1. The V and J ends lost 1 base and 5 bases, in that order; junction bases with no gene match: 7. The germline V gene has CDR1 MGHDK and CDR2 SYGVNS. The CDR3 contains 15 residues. The CDR3 DNA follows: TGTGCCAGCAGTGAATCGGGCAGGGGGTCGGAGACCCAGTACTTC. Translated, it gives CASSESGRGSETQYF. The full variable domain, rest sourced from reference TRBV25-1 and TRBJ2-5, is EADIYQTPRYLVIGTGKKITLECSQTMGHDKMYWYQQDPGMELHLIHYSYGVNSTEKGDLSSESTVSRIRTEHFPLTLESARPSHTSQYLCASSESGRGSETQYFGPGTRLLVL.

This clone was seen a few times. The rearrangement uses TRBV5-1 and TRBJ2-5; TRBD2 might be the D (5 bases). Germline-derived CDR1 and CDR2 are SGHRS and YFSETQ. This CDR3 spans 13 amino acids. Trimming stripped 0 bases from V and 3 bases from J, with 6 bases between. Here the CDR3 DNA reads TGCGCCAGCAGCTTGGACGGGGAAGAGACCCAGTACTTC. Protein: CASSLDGEETQYF.

The genes are TRBV28 and TRBJ2-3; D ambiguous. Looked up from germline, CDR1 is MDHEN and CDR2 is SYDVKM. This CDR3 contains 15 residues. V lost 4 bases and J lost 2, with 13 bases in between. The CDR3 DNA is TGTGCCAGCAGTTCTAATCAAGATTCCACAGATACGCAGTATTTT. This translates into CASSSNQDSTDTQYF.

DNA of the CDR3: TGTGCCAGCAGGGCTGGACAGGGGGCCAACACTGAAGCTTTCTTT. This encodes CASRAGQGANTEAFF. The chain uses TRBV5-4 and TRBJ1-1; 11 bases match TRBD1. The CDR3 has 15 amino acids. CDR1 is SGHNT and CDR2 is YYREEE in the germline V gene (reference sequence). The ends lost 5 bases at V and 2 bases at J; junction bases unmatched: 5.

CDR3 in amino acids: CASSQAGRGPRANEKLFF. As DNA, the CDR3 is TGCGCCAGCAGCCAGGCGGGAAGGGGACCCCGGGCAAATGAAAAACTGTTTTTT. The gene calls are TRBV4-1 and TRBJ1-4; D may be TRBD1 (5 bases). The CDR3 has 18 residues. The germline V gene has CDR1 MGHRA and CDR2 YSYEKL. The ends were cut back, 3 bases at V and 5 bases at J, with 22 bases in the middle.

The rearrangement links TRBV5-6 to TRBJ2-5, with 7 nucleotides matching TRBD1. With the DNA end fitting TRBJ2-7 better, the J assignment may be wrong. The germline CDR1 and CDR2 sequences are SGHDT and YYEEEE. The CDR3 covers 15 residues. As DNA, the CDR3 is TGTGCCAGCAGCTTGGCGCAGGGGGTGGCCTACGAGCAGTACTTC. Translating gives CASSLAQGVAYEQYF.

This sequence joins TRBV30 and TRBJ2-5; TRBD1 matches 7 bases. J gave up 5 bases and V 3 bases, and 9 bases lay outside the gene matches. Germline CDR1 GTSNPN, CDR2 SVGIG (reference sequence). The CDR3 consists of 14 residues. The CDR3 DNA sequence: TGTGCCTGGAGGAACAAGGGGGCTGGGGAGACCCAGTACTTC. It codes for CAWRNKGAGETQYF. The full variable domain, completed using reference TRBV30 and TRBJ2-5, is SQTIHQWPATLVQPVGSPLSLECTVEGTSNPNLYWYRQAAGRGLQLLFYSVGIGQISSEVPQNLSASRPQDRQFILSSKKLLLSDSGFYLCAWRNKGAGETQYFGPGTRLLVL.

This chain joins TRBV7-2 and TRBJ1-1; perhaps TRBD1 as D (6 bases). The length of the CDR3 is 15 residues. The germline gives CDR1 SGHTA, CDR2 FQGNSA. V was cut by 5 bases and J by 4 bases, with 17 bases left in between. The chain's CDR3 is CASSLRQLGATEAFF. CDR3 nucleotide sequence: TGTGCCAGCAGCCTACGACAGTTGGGGGCCACTGAAGCTTTCTTT.

This chain uses TRBV9 with TRBJ2-5; D is possibly TRBD1 (6 bases). The CDR3 runs to 16 residues. Trimming removed 0 bases at V and 5 bases at J, with 17 bases between. Germline V gene lookup returns CDR1 SGDLS and CDR2 YYNGEE. The CDR3 DNA sequence: TGTGCCAGCAGCGTAGGGACAGCAGTTAGGGCGGAGACCCAGTACTTC. Translated, it gives CASSVGTAVRAETQYF. Full variable domain (missing parts from reference TRBV9 and TRBJ2-5): DSGVTQTPKHLITATGQRVTLRCSPRSGDLSVYWYQQSLDQGLQFLIQYYNGEERAKGNILERFSAQQFPDLHSELNLSSLELGDSALYFCASSVGTAVRAETQYFGPGTRLLVL.

The chain has TRBV27 and TRBJ2-7, with 7 positions matching TRBD2. V dropped 8 bases and J dropped 0; count of bases not matched to a gene: 10. This CDR3 has 15 residues. Germline CDR1 is MNHEY and CDR2 is SMNVEV (reference sequence). This chain's CDR3 is CASAAGAGASYEQYF. DNA of the CDR3: TGTGCCAGCGCGGCTGGGGCGGGAGCCTCCTACGAGCAGTACTTC.

CDR3 loop: CAWTYAVNTEAFF. Here the CDR3 DNA reads TGTGCCTGGACCTATGCGGTGAACACTGAAGCTTTCTTT. The V and J genes are TRBV30 and TRBJ1-1; no firm D call. In germline, CDR1 is GTSNPN, CDR2 SVGIG (reference sequence). CDR3 length equals 13 residues. The V end lost 4 bases, the J end lost 0 bases, and 9 bases lay between the germline ends.

This clone came up a few times. CDR3 sequence (DNA): TGCGCCAGCAGCTCGGGAGGGCCGCGCCCCCAGGAGCAGTTCTTC. It translates to CASSSGGPRPQEQFF. The chain employs TRBV5-1 and TRBJ2-1, with 8 bases that match TRBD2. Germline V gives CDR1 SGHRS, CDR2 YFSETQ. The V gene end was trimmed by 3 bases and the J gene end by 10 bases; junction bases not matched to a gene: 12. The CDR3 runs to 15 residues. Variable domain in full (rest from reference TRBV5-1 and TRBJ2-1): KAGVTQTPRYLIKTRGQQVTLSCSPISGHRSVSWYQQTPGQGLQFLFEYFSETQRNKGNFPGRFSGRQFSNSRSEMNVSTLELGDSALYLCASSSGGPRPQEQFFGPGTRLTVL.